This is a list of T cell receptor beta chains from one sample in a study of response to subunit inactivated influenza vaccine. Via MiXCR, TCRdb re-called the RT-PCR reads, giving one row per CDR3 protein. This sample has approximately 490,000 distinct CDR3 sequences; 6.5% to 8% occur once, and the top ten carry around 14%. The source was PBMCs from blood, collected about 24 months after vaccination. These TCRs come from a man aged 45 to 75 who received an inactivated influenza vaccine. Each CDR3 is given with its conserved first and last residue. The D gene is left open where the match is weak. Size is omitted from some rows. Given values are once, few, many or a class for expanded clones.

V	size	D	J	DNA	CDR3
TRBV5-5	few	-	TRBJ2-7	TGTGCCAGCAGCCCGACACGGAACCCCTACGAGCAGTACTTC	CASSPTRNPYEQYF
TRBV28	few	-	TRBJ1-2	TGTGCCAGCAGTTTGACGTTCTATGGCTACACCTTC	CASSLTFYGYTF
TRBV7-2	many	TRBD1	TRBJ1-2	TGTGCCACAACAGGGGTCTATGGCTACACCTTC	CATTGVYGYTF
TRBV15	few	-	TRBJ2-1	TGTGCCACCAGCAGGCGGGTTGGGAGCTCCTACAATGAGCAGTTCTTC	CATSRRVGSSYNEQFF
TRBV9	many	-	TRBJ2-1	TGTGCCAGCAGCGTAGGGGACTCTCTTTTAACCTACAATGAGCAGTTCTTC	CASSVGDSLLTYNEQFF
TRBV18	-	-	TRBJ2-3	TGTGCCAGCTCACCAAGTTCACCACGCGATACGCAGTATTTT	CASSPSSPRDTQYF
TRBV6-2/TRBV6-3	few	-	TRBJ2-3	TGTGCCAGCAGTTACCGGGACAGCACAGATACGCAGTATTTT	CASSYRDSTDTQYF
TRBV20-1	-	TRBD2	TRBJ2-1	TGCAGTGCTCCCCGGACTAGCACCTACAATGAGCAGTTCTTC	CSAPRTSTYNEQFF
TRBV7-9	-	-	TRBJ2-7	TGTGCCAGCAGCAAGGACGGGGGACCCTACGAGCAGTACTTC	CASSKDGGPYEQYF
TRBV6-4	many	TRBD1	TRBJ2-7	TGTGCCAGCAGTGACTCGCAGGGGGCAAGAGACTACGAGCAGTACTTC	CASSDSQGARDYEQYF
TRBV12-3/TRBV12-4	many	-	TRBJ2-3	TGTGCCAGCAGTTTAGTTTCGGGACGGTTAGATACGCAGTATTTT	CASSLVSGRLDTQYF
TRBV5-1	many	TRBD1	TRBJ1-4	TGCGCCAGCAGCCAAGGGCTGACAGGGGGAAATGAAAAACTGTTTTTT	CASSQGLTGGNEKLFF
TRBV3-1	many	-	TRBJ1-5	TGTGCCAGCAGCCAATCCCCTACAGGGTCGCCCCAGCATTTT	CASSQSPTGSPQHF
TRBV20-1	-	-	TRBJ2-3	TGCAGTGCTAGCCCTAGCGCCCGGGGAGATACGCAGTATTTT	CSASPSARGDTQYF
TRBV7-2	-	-	TRBJ2-5	TGTGCCAGCAGCCCAAGGGGTCCCCCGCTCGAGACCCAGTACTTC	CASSPRGPPLETQYF
TRBV13	-	TRBD2	TRBJ2-1	TGTGCCAGCAGCGTTAGCGGGGGGGCCGAGGTTGAGCAGTTCTTC	CASSVSGGAEVEQFF
TRBV7-2	many	TRBD1	TRBJ2-1	TGTGCCAGCAGCTCCCGGGACAGGGTCAATGAGCAGTTCTTC	CASSSRDRVNEQFF
TRBV6-5	many	-	TRBJ2-1	TGTGCCAGCAGTTACCTAAGGGCTCTGGAGGATGAGCAGTTCTTC	CASSYLRALEDEQFF
TRBV5-1	many	-	TRBJ2-7	TGCGCCAGCAGCCCCGGCAGAACCTACGAGCAGTACTTC	CASSPGRTYEQYF
TRBV12-3/TRBV12-4	many	-	TRBJ1-5	TGTGCCAGCAGTACGACGGGTGATCAGCCCCAGCATTTT	CASSTTGDQPQHF
TRBV6-5	few	-	TRBJ1-2	TGTGCCAGCAGTTACTCGCGGACAGCGTATGGCTACACCTTC	CASSYSRTAYGYTF
TRBV5-8	few	TRBD1	TRBJ1-3	TGTGCCAGCAGCTTCGCGACAGGGGGTCGAAACACCATATATTTT	CASSFATGGRNTIYF
TRBV4-3	many	-	TRBJ1-5	TGCGCCAGCAGCCAAGAGTTCGGCAATCAGCCCCAGCATTTT	CASSQEFGNQPQHF
TRBV4-1	-	-	TRBJ1-1	TGCGCCAGCAGCCAAGCGGGGAGACGGGCTGAAGCTTTCTTT	CASSQAGRRAEAFF
TRBV29-1	few	TRBD1	TRBJ2-7	TGCAGCGTTGAGATCTTCGGGACAGGGGGTGAGCAGTACTTC	CSVEIFGTGGEQYF
TRBV28	few	TRBD2	TRBJ2-7	TGTGCCAGCAGACTAGCGGATCGACGCGAGCAGTACTTC	CASRLADRREQYF
TRBV6-1	few	TRBD1	TRBJ1-1	TGTGCCAGCAGTACCTACAGGGGAGGGGACACTGAAGCTTTCTTT	CASSTYRGGDTEAFF
TRBV12-3/TRBV12-4	few	-	TRBJ2-1	TGTGCCAGCTCGGGAGTCAGTGATGAGCAGTTCTTC	CASSGVSDEQFF
TRBV15	-	-	TRBJ2-3	TGTGCCACCAGCAGAGACCCTGGGGACACGCAGTATTTT	CATSRDPGDTQYF
TRBV7-9	many	TRBD2	TRBJ2-1	TGTGCCAGCAGCTTAGGGGGCGGGGGAAACAATGAGCAGTTCTTC	CASSLGGGGNNEQFF
TRBV5-1	-	-	TRBJ2-7	TGCGCCAGCAGCAGCCTCGGGGTCTACGAGCAGTACTTC	CASSSLGVYEQYF
TRBV15	many	TRBD2	TRBJ2-1	TGTGCCACCAGCAGAGTTAGCGGGAGTTTCGTTGAGCAGTTCTTC	CATSRVSGSFVEQFF
TRBV28	-	TRBD2	TRBJ2-3	TGTGCCAGCAGTTTATCCCCTCAAGCGGGGGCGGTGAGGGGGCAGTATTTT	CASSLSPQAGAVRGQYF
TRBV5-5	many	TRBD2	TRBJ2-2	TGTGCCAGCAGCGCGGGACTAGCGGTCGGGGAGCTGTTTTTT	CASSAGLAVGELFF
TRBV12-3/TRBV12-4	-	TRBD1	TRBJ2-1	TGTGCCAGCAGTTTCCGACAGGGGGCCTACAATGAGCAGTTCTTC	CASSFRQGAYNEQFF
TRBV11-2	-	-	TRBJ1-2	TGTGCCAGCAGCGACCAACCAGGGGCTGCCTATGGCTACACCTTC	CASSDQPGAAYGYTF
TRBV12-3/TRBV12-4	many	-	TRBJ2-5	TGTGCCAGCAGTTTAACGATAGGACAAGAGACCCAGTACTTC	CASSLTIGQETQYF
TRBV27	-	-	TRBJ2-3	TGTGCCAGCAGTTTACTTGGCAGCCTTAGCACAGATACGCAGTATTTT	CASSLLGSLSTDTQYF
TRBV7-2	few	-	TRBJ2-4	TGTGCCAGCAGCTCCCCGGACAGCGGGTGGGGTCAGTACTTC	CASSSPDSGWGQYF
TRBV4-3	few	-	TRBJ2-4	TGCGCCAGCAGCCAAGCAGGAGAAAACATTCAGTACTTC	CASSQAGENIQYF
TRBV29-1	-	TRBD2	TRBJ2-1	TGCAGCGGGAAACTAGCGGGAGGGTCGAATGAGCAGTTCTTC	CSGKLAGGSNEQFF
TRBV7-2	-	TRBD1	TRBJ2-2	TGTGCCAGCAGCAGCCGACAGGGGGCGAACACCGGGGAGCTGTTTTTT	CASSSRQGANTGELFF
TRBV15	-	-	TRBJ2-7	TGTGCCACCAGCAGAGCTCAGGGTATTGGCTCCTACGAGCAGTACTTC	CATSRAQGIGSYEQYF
TRBV30	-	TRBD1	TRBJ1-1	TGTGCCTGGAGTCGACAGGGGGGTGAAGCTTTCTTT	CAWSRQGGEAFF
TRBV20-1	few	TRBD1	TRBJ2-5	TGCAGTGCCCCGACAGGGGTTGGCGGCCAGTACTTC	CSAPTGVGGQYF
TRBV20-1	few	-	TRBJ2-7	TGCAGTGCTAGGGGGGGACCAGGAGGCTACGAGCAGTACTTC	CSARGGPGGYEQYF
TRBV20-1	few	-	TRBJ1-5	TGCAGTGCTAGAGATCTTGCGGGTATGGGCAATCAGCCCCAGCATTTT	CSARDLAGMGNQPQHF
TRBV6-5	-	TRBD2	TRBJ2-7	TGTGCCAGCAGTTACGTTGGGGCTAGCGGGGGACCTGGCTACGAGCAGTACTTC	CASSYVGASGGPGYEQYF
TRBV5-1	-	-	TRBJ2-7	TGCGCCAGCAGCTTGGGTAGGGCCGGATCCTACGAGCAGTACTTC	CASSLGRAGSYEQYF
TRBV5-4	few	TRBD1	TRBJ2-1	TGTGCCAGCAGCCCTACCGGCGTTGGGGACAGAAACAATGAGCAGTTCTTC	CASSPTGVGDRNNEQFF
TRBV5-1	-	TRBD2	TRBJ2-1	TGCGCCAGCAGCATAGTAGCGGGAGTGTCCTACAATGAGCAGTTCTTC	CASSIVAGVSYNEQFF